This T cell receptor (beta chain) emerged from a study of shared clonotypes between healthy human individuals. Findings and limits, study-wide: Naive subsets generally exceeded memory subsets in estimated richness.

This clone came up once. Its antigen is not identified. Other nucleotide sequences in the sample specify the same CDR3. The CDR3 is made up of 13 amino acids. In germline, CDR1 is MNHNY, CDR2 SVGAGI (reference sequence). The test was conducted at deep level. An even split of each subset's genomic DNA across several immunoSEQ plates was performed. Profiling relied on immunoSEQ multiplex PCR, and the TCRdb table lists in-frame clones only, not all of them. The data contain 2,500,000 or so clones, 80% to 95% of them singletons. The origin of this receptor is a man younger than 30 in good health. Some clones in this sample may be carry-over from other donors' samples. The chain joins TRBV6-6 to TRBJ2-5; 9 nucleotides agree with TRBD2. Sequencing was performed on naive CD4+ T cells from PBMCs. Subset described: CD45RA+ positively selected. The CDR3 nucleotides read TGTGCTGGTAGCGGGAGATGGGGTGAGACCCAGTACTTC. Protein: CAGSGRWGETQYF.